The rows below give T cell receptor beta chains drawn from one sample of a study of blood T cell repertoires in COVID-19. The assay was immunoSEQ multiplex PCR, and TCRdb's table has in-frame clones only and misses some. The repertoire holds around 190,000 clones, about 84% seen once, with more than 5.5% in the top ten. The sequenced material came from peripheral blood. The receptor source for this set is a human donor in a cohort sampled during active COVID-19. The CDR3 runs from the conserved cysteine through the conserved F or W.

CDR3,V,J
CASSLQGYEQYF,TRBV7-8,TRBJ2-7
CASSLEAGSNSPLHF,TRBV7-2,TRBJ1-6
CASSTLDRAPSGYTF,TRBV4-1,TRBJ1-2
CASSLGGGTYNEQFF,TRBV5-8,TRBJ2-1
CASSERTDYSNYGYTF,TRBV2,TRBJ1-2
CATSRTPQEDRATYEQYF,TRBV15,TRBJ2-7
CASSFPGGTTSYEQYF,TRBV5-6,TRBJ2-7
CASSDRDRPYEQYF,TRBV2,TRBJ2-7
CASSMGTGLSSPLHF,TRBV3-1/TRBV3-2,TRBJ1-6
CASSPDSLEQYF,TRBV18,TRBJ2-7
CASRDRVLNYGYTF,TRBV21-1,TRBJ1-2
CASSGTSGVIGELFF,TRBV6-6,TRBJ2-2
CASSALGTGGTEAFF,TRBV9,TRBJ1-1
CASSETGTGTYEQYF,TRBV10-2,TRBJ2-7
CASSSQGTEIYNEQFF,TRBV13,TRBJ2-1
CASSLEPLLALHF,TRBV7-6,TRBJ1-6
CASSVGPGGTEAFF,TRBV9,TRBJ1-1
CASSYLAWSYEQYF,TRBV6-2/TRBV6-3,TRBJ2-7
CASRPSDRVNTEAFF,TRBV3-1/TRBV3-2,TRBJ1-1
CASSPWGGNTGELFF,TRBV2,TRBJ2-2
CSLRQGTQETQYF,TRBV29-1,TRBJ2-5
CASSVARDRGTTEAFF,TRBV9,TRBJ1-1
CASSVPTGTDTEAFF,TRBV7-9,TRBJ1-1
CASSSTRTTNYGYTF,TRBV18,TRBJ1-2
CASSSTGRDDSGNTIYF,TRBV7-2,TRBJ1-3
CASSIGLDQETQYF,TRBV5-5,TRBJ2-5
CASNPGGNRGYTF,TRBV2,TRBJ1-2
CASSLGSGESSYEQYF,TRBV7-6,TRBJ2-7
CASSPGRRGRNTEAFF,TRBV5-8,TRBJ1-1
CASGFGTGYTDTQYF,TRBV19,TRBJ2-3
CASSGQAFEENEQYF,TRBV5-4,TRBJ2-7
CASSSPPGTSGDEQYF,TRBV7-8,TRBJ2-7
CASSVGRDGYTF,TRBV2,TRBJ1-2
CASRGMSPSVSETQYF,TRBV5-1,TRBJ2-5
CASTRDRGDYGYTF,TRBV6-5,TRBJ1-2
CASSQSRGLVSNQPQHF,TRBV23-1,TRBJ1-5
CASSPQGTRGTYEQYF,TRBV9,TRBJ2-7
CASSAGTTSNQPQHF,TRBV18,TRBJ1-5
CASSHGTGPGYEQYF,TRBV14,TRBJ2-7
CASSPDRGSTEAFF,TRBV18,TRBJ1-1
CASSQRDTKQYF,TRBV2,TRBJ2-7
CASSYRRVGRGQGNTEAFF,TRBV7-9,TRBJ1-1
CASRPQMTGTGNQPQHF,TRBV2,TRBJ1-5
CASIPKGDDRSDGYTF,TRBV19,TRBJ1-2
CASSEALSAYPNGYTF,TRBV6-1,TRBJ1-2
CASSHAGLAGRNEQFF,TRBV3-1/TRBV3-2,TRBJ2-1
CASSLDMSSPLHF,TRBV6-5,TRBJ1-6
CASSLVSLQGYTEAFF,TRBV5-1,TRBJ1-1